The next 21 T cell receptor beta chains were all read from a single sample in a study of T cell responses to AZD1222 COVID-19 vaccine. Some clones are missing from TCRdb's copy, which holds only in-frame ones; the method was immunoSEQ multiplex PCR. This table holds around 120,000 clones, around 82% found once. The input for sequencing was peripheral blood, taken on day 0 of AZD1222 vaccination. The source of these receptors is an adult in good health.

The CDR3 bases are TGTGCCTGGAGTGTCTTGGGGAGCTCTGGAAACACCATATATTTT. It translates to CAWSVLGSSGNTIYF. This chain uses TRBV30 with TRBJ1-3; D gene uncertain. The germline V and J ends were trimmed by 0 bases and 0 bases, with 9 bases remaining between them. This CDR3 spans 15 amino acids. CDR1 is GTSNPN, CDR2 SVGIG, per germline (reference sequence). Based on the CDR3 plus reference TRBV30 and TRBJ1-3, the full variable domain is SQTIHQWPATLVQPVGSPLSLECTVEGTSNPNLYWYRQAAGRGLQLLFYSVGIGQISSEVPQNLSASRPQDRQFILSSKKLLLSDSGFYLCAWSVLGSSGNTIYFGEGSWLTVV.

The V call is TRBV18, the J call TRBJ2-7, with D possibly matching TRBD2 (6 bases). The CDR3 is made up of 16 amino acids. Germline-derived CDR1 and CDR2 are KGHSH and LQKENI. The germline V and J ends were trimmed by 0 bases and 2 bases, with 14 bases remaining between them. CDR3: CASSPPGLATAYEQYF. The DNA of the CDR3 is TGTGCCAGCTCACCACCTGGCCTAGCGACCGCCTACGAGCAGTACTTC.

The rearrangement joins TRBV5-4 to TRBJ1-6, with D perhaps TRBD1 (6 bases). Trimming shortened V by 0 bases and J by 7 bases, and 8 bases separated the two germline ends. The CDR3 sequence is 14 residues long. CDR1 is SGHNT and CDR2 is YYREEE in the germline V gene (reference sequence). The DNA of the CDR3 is TGTGCCAGCAGCTTGGACAGGGTAAATTCACCCCTCCACTTT. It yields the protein CASSLDRVNSPLHF.

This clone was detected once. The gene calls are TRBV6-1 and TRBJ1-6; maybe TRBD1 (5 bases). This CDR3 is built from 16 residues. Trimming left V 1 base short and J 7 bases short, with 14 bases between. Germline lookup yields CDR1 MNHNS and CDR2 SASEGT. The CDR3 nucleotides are TGTGCCAGCAGTGAAGTTTATGACAGCTCGAATTCACCCCTCCACTTT. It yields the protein CASSEVYDSSNSPLHF.

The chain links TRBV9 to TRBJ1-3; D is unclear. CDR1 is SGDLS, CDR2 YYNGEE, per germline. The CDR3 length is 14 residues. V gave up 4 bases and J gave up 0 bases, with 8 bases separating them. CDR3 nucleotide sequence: TGTGCCAGCAGCCAGGCGAGCTCTGGAAACACCATATATTTT. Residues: CASSQASSGNTIYF.

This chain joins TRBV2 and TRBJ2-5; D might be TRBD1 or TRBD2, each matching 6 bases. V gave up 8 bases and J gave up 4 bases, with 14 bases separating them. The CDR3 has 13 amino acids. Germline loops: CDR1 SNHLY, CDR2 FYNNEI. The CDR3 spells CASLGGRGETQYF. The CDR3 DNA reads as TGTGCCAGCCTGGGGGGCCGAGGAGAGACCCAGTACTTC.

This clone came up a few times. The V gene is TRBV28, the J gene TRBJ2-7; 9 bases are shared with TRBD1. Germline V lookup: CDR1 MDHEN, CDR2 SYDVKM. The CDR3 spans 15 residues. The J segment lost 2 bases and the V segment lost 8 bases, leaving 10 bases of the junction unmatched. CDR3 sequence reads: CASRSPGTGTYEQYF. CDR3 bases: TGTGCCAGCCGATCACCCGGGACAGGGACCTACGAGCAGTACTTC.

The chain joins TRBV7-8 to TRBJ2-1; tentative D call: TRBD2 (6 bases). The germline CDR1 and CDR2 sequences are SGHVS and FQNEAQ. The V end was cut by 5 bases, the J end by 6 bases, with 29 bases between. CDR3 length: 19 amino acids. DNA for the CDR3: TGTGCCAGCAGCCCAACTTTGAGTCGGAGGACTAACTCCCCCAATGAGCAGTTCTTC. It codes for CASSPTLSRRTNSPNEQFF. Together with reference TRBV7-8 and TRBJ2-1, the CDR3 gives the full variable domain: GAGVSQSPRYKVAKRGQDVALRCDPISGHVSLFWYQQALGQGPEFLTYFQNEAQLDKSGLPSDRFFAERPEGSVSTLKIQRTQQEDSAVYLCASSPTLSRRTNSPNEQFFGPGTRLTVL.

The DNA for the CDR3 is TGTGCCAGCAGTGAAGCGGGGATTACAACTAATGAAAAACTGTTTTTT. Translated: CASSEAGITTNEKLFF. The V and J genes are TRBV6-1 and TRBJ1-4, with D uncertain. The germline V gene has CDR1 MNHNS and CDR2 SASEGT. This CDR3 spans 16 amino acids. Trimming removed 0 bases from V and 0 bases from J, with 8 bases in between.

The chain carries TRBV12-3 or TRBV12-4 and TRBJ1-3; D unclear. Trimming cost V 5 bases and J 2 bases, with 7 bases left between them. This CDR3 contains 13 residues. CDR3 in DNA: TGTGCCAGCAGTGTAAGGACTGGAAACACCATATATTTT. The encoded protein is CASSVRTGNTIYF.

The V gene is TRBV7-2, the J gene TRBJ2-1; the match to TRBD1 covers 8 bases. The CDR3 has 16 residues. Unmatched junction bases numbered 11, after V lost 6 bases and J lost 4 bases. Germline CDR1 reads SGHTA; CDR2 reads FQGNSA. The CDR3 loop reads CASSSRQGMDYNEQFF. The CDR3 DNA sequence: TGTGCCAGCAGTTCCAGACAGGGGATGGATTACAATGAGCAGTTCTTC.

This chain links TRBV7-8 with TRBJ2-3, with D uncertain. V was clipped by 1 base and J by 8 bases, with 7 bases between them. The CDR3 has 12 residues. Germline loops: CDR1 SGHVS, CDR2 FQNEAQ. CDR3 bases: TGTGCCAGCAGCTTAGAAGTCGGTACGCAGTATTTT. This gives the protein CASSLEVGTQYF. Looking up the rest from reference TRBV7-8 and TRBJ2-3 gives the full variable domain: GAGVSQSPRYKVAKRGQDVALRCDPISGHVSLFWYQQALGQGPEFLTYFQNEAQLDKSGLPSDRFFAERPEGSVSTLKIQRTQQEDSAVYLCASSLEVGTQYFGPGTRLTVL.

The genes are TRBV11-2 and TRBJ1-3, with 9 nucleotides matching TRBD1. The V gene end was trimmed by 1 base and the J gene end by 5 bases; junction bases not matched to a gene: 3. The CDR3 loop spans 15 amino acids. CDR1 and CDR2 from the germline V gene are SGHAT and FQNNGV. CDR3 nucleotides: TGTGCCAGCAGCTTAGTTACAGGGGGCAGAAACACCATATATTTT. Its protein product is CASSLVTGGRNTIYF.

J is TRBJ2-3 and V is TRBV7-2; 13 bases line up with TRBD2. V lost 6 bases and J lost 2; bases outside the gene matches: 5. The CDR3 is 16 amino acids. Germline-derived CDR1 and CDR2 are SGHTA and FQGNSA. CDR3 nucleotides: TGTGCCAGCAGAAAAGGGACTAGCGGGGCCACAGATACGCAGTATTTT. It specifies CASRKGTSGATDTQYF.

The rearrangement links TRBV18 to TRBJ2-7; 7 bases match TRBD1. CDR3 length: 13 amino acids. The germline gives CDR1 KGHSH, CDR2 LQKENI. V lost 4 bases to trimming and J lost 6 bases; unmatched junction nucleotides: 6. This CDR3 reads CASSHRDSGEQYF. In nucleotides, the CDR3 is TGTGCCAGCTCACACAGGGACAGTGGCGAGCAGTACTTC.

The CDR3: CASSQEIGGNIQYF. The CDR3 DNA follows: TGCGCCAGCAGCCAAGAAATAGGGGGCAACATTCAGTACTTC. This chain links TRBV4-3 with TRBJ2-4; 7 bases match TRBD1. The CDR3 consists of 14 residues. Germline values: CDR1 LGHNA, CDR2 YSLEER. The junction had 3 bases not matched to a gene; V was cut back by 0 bases and J by 7 bases.

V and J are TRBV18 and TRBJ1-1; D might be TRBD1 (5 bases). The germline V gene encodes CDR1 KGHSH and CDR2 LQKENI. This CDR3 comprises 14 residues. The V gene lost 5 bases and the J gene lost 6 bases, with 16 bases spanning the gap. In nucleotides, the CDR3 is TGTGCCAGCTCATCGGGGGGGGAGGCCCCTGAAGCTTTCTTT. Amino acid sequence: CASSSGGEAPEAFF.

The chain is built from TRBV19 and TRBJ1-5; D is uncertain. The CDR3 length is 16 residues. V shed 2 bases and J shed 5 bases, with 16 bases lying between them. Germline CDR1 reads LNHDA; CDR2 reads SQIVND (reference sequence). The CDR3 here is CASSIFDNRPDQPQHF. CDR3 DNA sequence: TGTGCCAGTAGTATATTTGATAACAGACCAGATCAGCCCCAGCATTTT. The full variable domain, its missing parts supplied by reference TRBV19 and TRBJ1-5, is DGGITQSPKYLFRKEGQNVTLSCEQNLNHDAMYWYRQDPGQGLRLIYYSQIVNDFQKGDIAEGYSVSREKKESFPLTVTSAQKNPTAFYLCASSIFDNRPDQPQHFGDGTRLSIL.

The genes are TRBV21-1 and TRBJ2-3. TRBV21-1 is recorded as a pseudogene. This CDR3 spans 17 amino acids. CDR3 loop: CASSKRRDVVNTDTQYF. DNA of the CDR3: TGTGCCAGCAGCAAAAGACGGGACGTGGTGAACACAGATACGCAGTATTTT.

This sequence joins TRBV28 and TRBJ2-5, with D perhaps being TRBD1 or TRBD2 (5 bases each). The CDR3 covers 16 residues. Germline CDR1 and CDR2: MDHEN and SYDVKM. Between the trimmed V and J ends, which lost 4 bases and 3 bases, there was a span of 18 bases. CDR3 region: CASSYPPGQRKETQYF. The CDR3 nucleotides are TGTGCCAGCAGTTACCCCCCGGGGCAGCGAAAAGAGACCCAGTACTTC. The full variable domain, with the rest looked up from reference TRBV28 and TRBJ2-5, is DVKVTQSSRYLVKRTGEKVFLECVQDMDHENMFWYRQDPGLGLRLIYFSYDVKMKEKGDIPEGYSVSREKKERFSLILESASTNQTSMYLCASSYPPGQRKETQYFGPGTRLLVL.

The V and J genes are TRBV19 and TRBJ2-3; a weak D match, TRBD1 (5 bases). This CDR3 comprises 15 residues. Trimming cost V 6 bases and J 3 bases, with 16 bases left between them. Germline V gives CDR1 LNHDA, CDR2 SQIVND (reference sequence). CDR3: CASRTPRGGTDTQYF. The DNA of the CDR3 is TGTGCCAGTAGGACTCCAAGGGGTGGGACAGATACGCAGTATTTT.